The 16 T cell receptor beta chains given below trace back to one sample, sequenced in a study of shared clonotypes between healthy human individuals. Measured with immunoSEQ multiplex PCR; TCRdb has only the in-frame clones, and not every one. The table has millions of clones, approximately 94% seen once; the top ten hold approximately 1.2%. The naive CD8 population came from CD45RO-negative cells selected for CCR7, without terminally differentiated effector memory CD45RA+ cells. The sample comprised naive CD8+ T cells sorted from blood. The receptor set was obtained from a man between 18 and 29 years old in good health.

The chain is built from TRBV5-4 and TRBJ2-7, with a tentative D call TRBD1 (5 bases). The V gene lost 2 bases and the J gene lost 6 bases, with 15 bases spanning the gap. CDR3 length: 14 amino acids. Germline V gene sequence: CDR1 SGHNT, CDR2 YYREEE (reference sequence). This CDR3 is CASSFGAGSAEQYF. The CDR3 bases are TGTGCCAGCAGCTTCGGTGCAGGGTCGGCCGAGCAGTACTTC.

This rearrangement joins TRBV11-2 to TRBJ2-7; D not certain. Trimming removed 0 bases from V and 5 bases from J, with 11 bases in between. The CDR3 runs to 14 residues. In germline, CDR1 is SGHAT, CDR2 FQNNGV. This CDR3 reads CASSLEPDVNEQYF. The CDR3 nucleotides read TGTGCCAGCAGCTTAGAACCAGACGTCAACGAGCAGTACTTC.

V is TRBV4-1 and J is TRBJ1-4, with 10 bases aligning to TRBD1. The CDR3 totals 17 residues. Germline V CDR1 and CDR2: MGHRA, YSYEKL. The junction had 10 bases not matched to a gene; V was cut back by 1 base and J by 8 bases. Here the CDR3 reads CASSQAPGQGTGEKLFF. Here the CDR3 DNA reads TGCGCCAGCAGCCAAGCGCCGGGACAGGGGACGGGAGAAAAACTGTTTTTT.

The chain carries TRBV11-2 and TRBJ2-5; 7 nucleotides align to TRBD2. The CDR3 contains 15 residues. Germline CDR1 reads SGHAT; CDR2 reads FQNNGV. The ends lost 5 bases at V and 2 bases at J; junction bases unmatched: 8. The CDR3 loop reads CASSISPGLQETQYF. The CDR3 DNA reads as TGTGCCAGCAGCATAAGCCCGGGACTACAAGAGACCCAGTACTTC.

This chain joins TRBV25-1 and TRBJ2-5; the match to TRBD2 covers 14 bases. Germline-derived CDR1 and CDR2 are MGHDK and SYGVNS. V lost 4 bases to trimming and J lost 5 bases; unmatched junction nucleotides: 3. The CDR3 is made up of 15 amino acids. The CDR3 DNA is TGTGCCAGCAGTGGGGGACTAGCGGGAGCGGAGACCCAGTACTTC. This translates into CASSGGLAGAETQYF.

This rearrangement joins TRBV7-6 to TRBJ1-5, with TRBD1 as a possible D gene (5 bases). Trimming cost V 0 bases and J 8 bases, with 11 bases left between them. The CDR3 covers 14 residues. CDR1 and CDR2 (germline): SGHVS, FNYEAQ. The CDR3 here is CASSLARGAKPQHF. As DNA, the CDR3 is TGTGCCAGCAGCTTAGCGCGGGGCGCTAAGCCCCAGCATTTT.

The rearrangement joins TRBV20-1 to TRBJ2-1; the match to TRBD2 covers 7 bases. Germline CDR1 DFQATT, CDR2 SNEGSKA (reference sequence). The CDR3 sequence is 11 residues long. V was pared by 6 bases and J by 9 bases, with 5 bases of the junction left unmatched. CDR3 in amino acids: CSASTSCEQFF. The CDR3 coding sequence is TGCAGTGCGTCGACTAGCTGTGAGCAGTTCTTC.

V usage is TRBV19 and J usage is TRBJ1-2, with D hard to call. The germline gives CDR1 LNHDA, CDR2 SQIVND (reference sequence). V was clipped by 5 bases and J by 4 bases, with 14 bases between them. The CDR3 is made up of 14 amino acids. The CDR3 here is CASSPRLTGYGYTF. In DNA form, the CDR3 reads TGTGCCAGTAGTCCTCGCCTGACCGGCTATGGCTACACCTTC.

The chain carries TRBV5-6 and TRBJ1-1; D gene ambiguous. In germline, CDR1 is SGHDT, CDR2 YYEEEE. The germline V and J ends were trimmed by 4 bases and 4 bases, with 11 bases remaining between them. This CDR3 region has 13 residues. CDR3 loop: CASSLLTGTEAFF. In DNA form, the CDR3 reads TGTGCCAGCAGCCTACTGACGGGCACTGAAGCTTTCTTT.

CDR3 bases: TGTGCCAGCAGTTACTCGATAGGGGAAAAGACGGACGGCTACACCTTC. This sequence encodes CASSYSIGEKTDGYTF. The chain has TRBV6-5 and TRBJ1-2; perhaps TRBD1 as D (5 bases). Germline V CDR1 and CDR2: MNHEY, SVGAGI. The CDR3 sequence is 16 residues long. Trimming removed 0 bases from V and 8 bases from J, with 19 bases in between.

In this sample, this clone turned up once. The chain combines TRBV19 with TRBJ1-4; D gene uncertain. Germline V gene data show CDR1 as LNHDA and CDR2 as SQIVND (reference sequence). This CDR3 comprises 13 residues. V lost 3 bases and J 5 bases, leaving 7 bases between the germline ends. The CDR3 sequence is CASSIIMNEKLFF. The CDR3 DNA reads TGTGCCAGTAGTATTATAATGAATGAAAAACTGTTTTTT.

V is TRBV5-6 and J is TRBJ1-2, with no clear D. Germline CDR1 SGHDT, CDR2 YYEEEE. Trimming removed 3 bases at V and 8 bases at J, with 8 bases between. CDR3 length equals 11 residues. As DNA, the CDR3 is TGTGCCAGCAGCTGGGGTCCAGGCTACACCTTC. This gives the protein CASSWGPGYTF.

The J gene is TRBJ2-5, the V gene TRBV27, with TRBD2 identical over 8 bases. The CDR3 is 18 amino acids. Trimming at V came to 3 bases and at J to 0 bases, leaving 12 bases not matched to a gene. The germline gives CDR1 MNHEY, CDR2 SMNVEV (reference sequence). This CDR3 is CASSFQAGVLTNQETQYF. CDR3 DNA sequence: TGTGCCAGCAGTTTCCAAGCGGGGGTCTTGACGAACCAAGAGACCCAGTACTTC.

This sequence joins TRBV6-5 and TRBJ1-3; D remains ambiguous. This CDR3 is built from 15 residues. Germline-derived CDR1 and CDR2 are MNHEY and SVGAGI. V shed 4 bases and J shed 0 bases, with 10 bases lying between them. In nucleotides, the CDR3 is TGTGCCAGCAGTTCCGGCGGAGGCTCTGGAAACACCATATATTTT. Encoded protein: CASSSGGGSGNTIYF.

The rearrangement links TRBV15 to TRBJ1-3, with 7 positions matching TRBD1. The CDR3 loop spans 16 amino acids. V lost 2 bases and J lost 0; bases outside the gene matches: 4. The germline V gene has CDR1 LNHNV and CDR2 YYDKDF (reference sequence). In nucleotides, the CDR3 is TGTGCCACCAGCAGAACCGGACAGGACTCTGGAAACACCATATATTTT. This gives the protein CATSRTGQDSGNTIYF. The full variable domain, with the rest looked up from reference TRBV15 and TRBJ1-3, is DAMVIQNPRYQVTQFGKPVTLSCSQTLNHNVMYWYQQKSSQAPKLLFHYYDKDFNNEADTPDNFQSRRPNTSFCFLDIRSPGLGDTAMYLCATSRTGQDSGNTIYFGEGSWLTVV.

V gene TRBV6-5 combines with J gene TRBJ2-2; maybe TRBD2 (6 bases). The CDR3 contains 14 residues. Germline assignment: CDR1 MNHEY and CDR2 SVGAGI. The V end lost 1 base, the J end lost 7 bases, and 10 bases lay between the germline ends. CDR3 amino acids: CASSYLQEGGELFF. The CDR3 DNA follows: TGTGCCAGCAGTTACTTACAGGAGGGCGGGGAGCTGTTTTTT.